The 3 T cell receptor beta chains listed next were all sequenced from one sample in a study of blood T cell repertoires in COVID-19. Using immunoSEQ multiplex PCR, the repertoire was profiled, and TCRdb retains in-frame clones only, with some absent. The table lists 140,000 to 150,000 clones, approximately 80% of them singletons, with roughly 34% in the top ten. Input material: peripheral blood. The source of these receptors is a human donor in a cohort sampled during active COVID-19.

This clone was seen more than once but under ten times. The chain couples TRBV19 to TRBJ1-6, with a possible D match to TRBD1 (5 bases). Germline V gene data show CDR1 as LNHDA and CDR2 as SQIVND (reference sequence). Trimming removed 5 bases at V and 10 bases at J, with 18 bases between. The CDR3 has 15 amino acids. For the CDR3, the DNA is TGTGCCAGTAGTCTAGGGGCGGGGCTCGGGTCACCCCTCCACTTT. Its protein is CASSLGAGLGSPLHF.

This clone was counted only a few times. The chain couples TRBV5-8 to TRBJ2-5; no reliable D call. Germline CDR1 reads SGHTS; CDR2 reads YDEGEE. This CDR3 comprises 12 residues. V was shortened by 6 bases and J by 0 bases, with 6 bases between the two germline ends. The CDR3 nucleotides are TGTGCCAGCACTAACTACCAAGAGACCCAGTACTTC. It yields the protein CASTNYQETQYF. Drawing the rest from reference TRBV5-8 and TRBJ2-5, the complete variable domain is EAGVTQSPTHLIKTRGQQATLRCSPISGHTSVYWYQQALGLGLQFLLWYDEGEERNRGNFPPRFSGRQFPNYSSELNVNALELEDSALYLCASTNYQETQYFGPGTRLLVL.

The chain has TRBV6-5 and TRBJ1-1; weak D call: TRBD1 (6 bases). The V end was cut by 5 bases, the J end by 4 bases, with 14 bases between. Germline V lookup: CDR1 MNHEY, CDR2 SVGAGI. The CDR3 is made up of 14 amino acids. CDR3 nucleotide sequence: TGTGCCAGCAGTCCCTCGGGAGGGGGCACTGAAGCTTTCTTT. It encodes CASSPSGGGTEAFF.